This entry concerns a single TCR beta chain. TCRdb itself ran the PCR reads through MiXCR, one entry per CDR3 protein. The sample records about 630,000 distinct CDR3 sequences, over 25% being singletons. Germline CDR1 SQVTM, CDR2 ANQGSEA. The CDR3 length is 12 residues. V lost 5 bases and J lost 9, with 14 bases in between. The entry originates in a study of molecular identifiers for immune sequencing clone quantification. The origin of this receptor is a human donor in good health. Some libraries in this study had Jurkat cell RNA spiked in. The chain combines TRBV29-1 with TRBJ2-1, with D possibly matching TRBD2 (5 bases). Sequenced: naive CD8+ T cells from blood, with Jurkat cell RNA spiked in. Stated subset: FACS-sorted CD8+CD4-CCR7+CD45RA+ naive T cells. CDR3 coding DNA: TGCAGCGTTCCGGGAAACTCGGGTGAGCAGTTCTTC. The encoded protein is CSVPGNSGEQFF.